The entry below gives a single T cell receptor beta chain sequence along with its context. Its target is unknown. The entry originates in a study of cytomegalovirus exposure and HLA in healthy donors. Whole-study results and caveats: According to reports, the classifier identified cytomegalovirus status with high specificity and sensitivity. Cytomegalovirus-associated status was assigned to 164 TCR beta chains.

The trim removed 6 bases at V and 8 bases at J, leaving 8 bases unmatched. The CDR3 is made up of 16 amino acids. In germline, CDR1 is SNHLY, CDR2 FYNNEI. PCR was performed using 60 Vbeta and 13 Jbeta primers. Assay: immunoSEQ multiplex PCR; the TCRdb copy retains only in-frame clones and omits some. The sample holds fewer than 200,000 clones, 75% to 85% seen once. The source is a male donor in good health and CMV-seropositive. This chain uses TRBV2 with TRBJ1-6; 12 positions agree with TRBD1. Material for sequencing was PBMCs. The CDR3 region is CASSLFGTGGDSPLHF. For the CDR3, the DNA is TGTGCCAGCAGCCTCTTCGGGACAGGGGGCGATTCACCCCTCCACTTT.